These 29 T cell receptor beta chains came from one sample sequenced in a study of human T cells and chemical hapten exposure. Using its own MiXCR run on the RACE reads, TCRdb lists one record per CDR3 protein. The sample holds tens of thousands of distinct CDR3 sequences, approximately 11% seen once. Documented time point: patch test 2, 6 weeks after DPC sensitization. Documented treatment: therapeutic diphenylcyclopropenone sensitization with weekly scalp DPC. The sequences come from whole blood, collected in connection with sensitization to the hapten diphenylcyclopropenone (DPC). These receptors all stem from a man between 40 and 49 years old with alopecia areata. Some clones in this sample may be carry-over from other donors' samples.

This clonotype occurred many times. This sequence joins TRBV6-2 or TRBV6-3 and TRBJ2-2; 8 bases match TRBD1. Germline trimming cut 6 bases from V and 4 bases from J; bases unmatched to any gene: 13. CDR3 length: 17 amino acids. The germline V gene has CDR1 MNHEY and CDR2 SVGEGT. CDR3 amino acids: CASSPISGTGRTGELFF. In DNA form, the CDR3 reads TGTGCCAGCAGCCCAATATCCGGGACAGGTCGCACCGGGGAGCTGTTTTTT.

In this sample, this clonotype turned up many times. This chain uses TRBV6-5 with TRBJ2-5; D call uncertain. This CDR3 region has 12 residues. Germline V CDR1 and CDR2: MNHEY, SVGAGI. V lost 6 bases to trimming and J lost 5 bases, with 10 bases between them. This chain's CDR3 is CASSRGSETQYF. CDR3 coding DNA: TGTGCCAGCAGCCGCGGATCGGAGACCCAGTACTTC.

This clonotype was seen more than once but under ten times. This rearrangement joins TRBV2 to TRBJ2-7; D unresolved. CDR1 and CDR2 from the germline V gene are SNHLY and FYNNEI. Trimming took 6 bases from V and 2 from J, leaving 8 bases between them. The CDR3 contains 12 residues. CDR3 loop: CASSVVPYEQYV. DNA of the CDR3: TGTGCCAGCAGCGTCGTACCCTACGAGCAGTACGTC.

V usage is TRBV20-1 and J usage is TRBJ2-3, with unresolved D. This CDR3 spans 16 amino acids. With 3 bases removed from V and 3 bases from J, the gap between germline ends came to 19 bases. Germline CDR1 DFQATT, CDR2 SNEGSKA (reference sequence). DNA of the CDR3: TGCAGTGCTAGTATCGGTCTGGCTGGATCTACAGATACGCAGTATTTT. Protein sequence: CSASIGLAGSTDTQYF.

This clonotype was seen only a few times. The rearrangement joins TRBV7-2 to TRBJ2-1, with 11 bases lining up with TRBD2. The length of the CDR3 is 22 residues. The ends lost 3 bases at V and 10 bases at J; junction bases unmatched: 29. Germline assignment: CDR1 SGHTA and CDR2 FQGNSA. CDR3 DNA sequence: TGTGCCAGCAGCTTGTATTATTCCAGTCGTACCCCGACTAGCGGGAAGTTAGGGGAGCAGTTCTTC. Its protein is CASSLYYSSRTPTSGKLGEQFF.

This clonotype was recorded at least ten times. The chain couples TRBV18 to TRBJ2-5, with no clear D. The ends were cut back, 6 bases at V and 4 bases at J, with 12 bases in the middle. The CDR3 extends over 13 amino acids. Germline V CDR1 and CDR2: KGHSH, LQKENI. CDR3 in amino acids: CASSVTSIETQYF. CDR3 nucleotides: TGTGCCAGCTCGGTAACCTCAATAGAGACCCAGTACTTC.

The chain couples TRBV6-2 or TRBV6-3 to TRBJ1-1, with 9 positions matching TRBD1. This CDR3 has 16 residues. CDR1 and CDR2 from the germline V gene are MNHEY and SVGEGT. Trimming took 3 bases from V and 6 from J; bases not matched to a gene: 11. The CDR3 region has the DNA TGTGCCAGCAGTTATCGGACAGGGGCGCTGGTCCCTGAAGCTTTCTTT. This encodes CASSYRTGALVPEAFF.

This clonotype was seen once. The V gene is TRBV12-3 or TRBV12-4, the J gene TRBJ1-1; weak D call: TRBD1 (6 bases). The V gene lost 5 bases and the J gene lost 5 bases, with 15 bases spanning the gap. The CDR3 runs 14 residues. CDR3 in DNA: TGTGCCAGCAGTCTGGACAGATTGGATACTGAAGCTTTCTTT. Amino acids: CASSLDRLDTEAFF.

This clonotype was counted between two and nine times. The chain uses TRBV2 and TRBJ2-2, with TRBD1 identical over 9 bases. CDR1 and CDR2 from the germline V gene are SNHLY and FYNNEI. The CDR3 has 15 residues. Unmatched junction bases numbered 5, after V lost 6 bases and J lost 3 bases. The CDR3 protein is CASRDRGWDTGELFF. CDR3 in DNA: TGTGCCAGCAGAGACAGGGGGTGGGACACCGGGGAGCTGTTTTTT.

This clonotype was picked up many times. The DNA of the CDR3 is TGTGCCAGCAGTTTAGGGACTAGCGTGGGGACCCAGTACTTC. The encoded protein is CASSLGTSVGTQYF. The chain uses TRBV6-5 and TRBJ2-5, with 10 bases that match TRBD2. CDR1 and CDR2 (germline): MNHEY, SVGAGI. The J segment lost 7 bases and the V segment lost 4 bases, leaving 6 bases of the junction unmatched. The CDR3 covers 14 residues.

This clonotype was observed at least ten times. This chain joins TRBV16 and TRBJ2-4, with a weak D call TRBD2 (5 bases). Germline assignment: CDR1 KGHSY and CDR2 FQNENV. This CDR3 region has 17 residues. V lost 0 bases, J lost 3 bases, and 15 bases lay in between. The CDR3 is CASSQSQRAGGKNIQYF. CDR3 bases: TGTGCCAGCAGCCAATCGCAGAGGGCCGGAGGCAAAAACATTCAGTACTTC.

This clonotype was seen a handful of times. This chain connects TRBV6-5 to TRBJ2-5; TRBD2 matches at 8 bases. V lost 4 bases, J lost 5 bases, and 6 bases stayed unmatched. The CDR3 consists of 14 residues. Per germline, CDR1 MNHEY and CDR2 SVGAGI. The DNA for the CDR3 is TGTGCCAGCAGTTTCGGGACTAGGAGGGAGACCCAGTACTTC. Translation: CASSFGTRRETQYF.

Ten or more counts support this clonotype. This CDR3 is CAIRSRTGSPNGYTF. CDR3 DNA sequence: TGTGCCATCAGATCCCGGACAGGAAGTCCTAATGGCTACACCTTC. The chain combines TRBV10-3 with TRBJ1-2, with 7 bases identical to TRBD1. The CDR3 is 15 residues long. Germline V gene data show CDR1 as ENHRY and CDR2 as SYGVKD. J was trimmed by 6 bases and V by 6 bases; bases with no gene match: 13.

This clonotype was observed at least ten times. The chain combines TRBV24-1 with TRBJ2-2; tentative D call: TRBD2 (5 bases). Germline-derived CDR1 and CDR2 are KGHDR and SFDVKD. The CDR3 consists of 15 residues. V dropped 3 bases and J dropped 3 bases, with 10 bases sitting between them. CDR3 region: CATSDRRRDTGELFF. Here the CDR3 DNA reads TGTGCCACCAGTGATCGGCGGCGGGACACCGGGGAGCTGTTTTTT.

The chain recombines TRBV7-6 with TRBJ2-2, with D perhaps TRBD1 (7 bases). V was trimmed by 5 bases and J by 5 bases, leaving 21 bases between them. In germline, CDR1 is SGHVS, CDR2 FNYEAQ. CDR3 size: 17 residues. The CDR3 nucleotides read TGTGCCAGCAGCGCGCGACAGGGCCTCGCGGGGACCGGGGAGCTGTTTTTT. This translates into CASSARQGLAGTGELFF.

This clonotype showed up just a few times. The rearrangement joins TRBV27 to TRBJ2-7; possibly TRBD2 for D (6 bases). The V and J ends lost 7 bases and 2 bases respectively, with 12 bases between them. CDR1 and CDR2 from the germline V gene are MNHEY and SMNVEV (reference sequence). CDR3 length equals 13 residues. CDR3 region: CASKKEGPYEQYF. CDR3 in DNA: TGTGCCAGCAAAAAGGAGGGACCCTACGAGCAGTACTTC.

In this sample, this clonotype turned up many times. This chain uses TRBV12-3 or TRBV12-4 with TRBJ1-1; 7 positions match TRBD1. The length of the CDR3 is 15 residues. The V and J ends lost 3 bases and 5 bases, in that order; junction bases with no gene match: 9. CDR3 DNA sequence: TGTGCCAGCAGTTTCCCGGAGGGGGCGCGGACTGAAGCTTTCTTT. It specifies CASSFPEGARTEAFF.

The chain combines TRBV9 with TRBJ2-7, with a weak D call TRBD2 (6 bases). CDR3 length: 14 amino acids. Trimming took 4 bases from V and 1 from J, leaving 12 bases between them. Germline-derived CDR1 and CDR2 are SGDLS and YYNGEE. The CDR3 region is CASSPDGLSYEQYF. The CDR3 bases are TGTGCCAGCAGCCCGGATGGACTATCCTACGAGCAGTACTTC.

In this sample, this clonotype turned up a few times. CDR3 sequence (DNA): TGTGCCACCTCGGGGGGACTAGCGGGGGAGGGGTACGAGCAGTACGTC. Translated: CATSGGLAGEGYEQYV. V is TRBV19 and J is TRBJ2-7, with 14 bases aligning to TRBD2. Germline lookup yields CDR1 LNHDA and CDR2 SQIVND (reference sequence). With V trimmed by 10 bases and J by 4 bases, 12 bases remained unmatched. The CDR3 loop spans 16 amino acids.

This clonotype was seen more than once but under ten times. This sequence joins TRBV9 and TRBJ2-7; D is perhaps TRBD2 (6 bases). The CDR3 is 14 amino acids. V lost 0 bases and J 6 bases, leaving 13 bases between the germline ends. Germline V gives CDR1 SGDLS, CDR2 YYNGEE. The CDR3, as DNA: TGTGCCAGCAGCGTAGGCGGCATCGGGGGCGAGCAGTACTTC. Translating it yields CASSVGGIGGEQYF.

The CDR3 protein is CASSQRDSQETQYF. In DNA, the CDR3 is TGTGCCAGCAGCCAACGGGACAGCCAAGAGACCCAGTACTTC. The V call is TRBV6-6, the J call TRBJ2-5, with 7 bases matching TRBD1. The CDR3 extends over 14 amino acids. V dropped 6 bases and J dropped 1; count of bases not matched to a gene: 5. Germline CDR1 MNHNY, CDR2 SVGAGI (reference sequence).

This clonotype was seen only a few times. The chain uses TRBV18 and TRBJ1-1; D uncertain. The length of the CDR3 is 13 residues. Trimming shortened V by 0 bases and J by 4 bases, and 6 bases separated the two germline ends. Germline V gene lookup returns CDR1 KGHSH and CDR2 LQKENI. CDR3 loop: CASSPPVITEAFF. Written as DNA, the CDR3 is TGTGCCAGCTCACCACCGGTCATCACTGAAGCTTTCTTT.

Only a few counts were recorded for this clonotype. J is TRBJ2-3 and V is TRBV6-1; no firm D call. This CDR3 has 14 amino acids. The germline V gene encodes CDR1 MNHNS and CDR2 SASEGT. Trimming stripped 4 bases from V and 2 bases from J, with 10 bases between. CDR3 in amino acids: CASSGPVLTDTQYF. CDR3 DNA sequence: TGTGCCAGCAGTGGGCCGGTTCTCACAGATACGCAGTATTTT.

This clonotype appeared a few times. The CDR3 DNA is TGTGCCAGCAGTGACCGAACCGCGGGCAGGGCCTACGAGCAGTACGTC. Encoded protein: CASSDRTAGRAYEQYV. The V gene is TRBV6-1, the J gene TRBJ2-7; D could derive from TRBD1 or TRBD2 (5 bases each). V lost 3 bases, J lost 2 bases, and 17 bases lay in between. Germline-derived CDR1 and CDR2 are MNHNS and SASEGT. The CDR3 covers 16 residues.

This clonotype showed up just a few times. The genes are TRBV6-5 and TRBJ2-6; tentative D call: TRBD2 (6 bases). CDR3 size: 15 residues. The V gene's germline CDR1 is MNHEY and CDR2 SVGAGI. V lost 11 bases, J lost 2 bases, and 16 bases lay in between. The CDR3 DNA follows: TGTGCCGTGGGTCGGGGAGGAGCTGGGGCCAACGTCCTGACTTTC. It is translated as CAVGRGGAGANVLTF.

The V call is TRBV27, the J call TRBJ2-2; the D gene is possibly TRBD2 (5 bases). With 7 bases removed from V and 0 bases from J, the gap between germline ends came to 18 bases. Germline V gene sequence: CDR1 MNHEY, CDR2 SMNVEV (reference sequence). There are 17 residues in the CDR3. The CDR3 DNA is TGTGCCAGCAAGAGGACTCAAACCCCATCGAACACCGGGGAGCTGTTTTTT. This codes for CASKRTQTPSNTGELFF.

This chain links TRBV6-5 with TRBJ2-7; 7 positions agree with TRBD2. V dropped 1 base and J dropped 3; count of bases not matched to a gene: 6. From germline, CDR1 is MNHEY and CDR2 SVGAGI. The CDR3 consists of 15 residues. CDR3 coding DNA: TGTGCCAGCAGTTACTGGCGGGAGCCCATCTACGAGCAGTACTTC. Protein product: CASSYWREPIYEQYF.

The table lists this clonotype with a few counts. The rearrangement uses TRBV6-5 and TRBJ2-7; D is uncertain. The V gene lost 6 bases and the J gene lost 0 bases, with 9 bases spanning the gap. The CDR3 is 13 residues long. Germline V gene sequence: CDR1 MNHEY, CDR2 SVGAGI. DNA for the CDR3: TGTGCCAGCAGCCCAAACTTCTCCTACGAGCAGTACTTC. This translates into CASSPNFSYEQYF.

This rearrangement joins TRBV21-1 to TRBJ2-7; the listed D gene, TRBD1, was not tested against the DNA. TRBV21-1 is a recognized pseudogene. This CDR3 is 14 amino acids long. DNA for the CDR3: TGTGCCAGCAGCAGGGACAGGGGACCCTACGAGCAGTACGTC. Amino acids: CASSRDRGPYEQYV.